The next 10 T cell receptor beta chains were all read from a single sample in a study of shared clonotypes between healthy human individuals (dated by TCRdb to 2018 to 2021). CD8 naive samples were obtained by positive selection for CCR7 among CD45RO-negative cells, yielding a CD45RA+CCR7+ population from which TemRA cells were excluded. Libraries were made using the immunoSEQ multiplex PCR assay. Here the immuneACCESS table is served through TCRdb, limited to in-frame sequences with V and J called. Missing clones are a known gap in these copies; in checked studies unresolved V genes cover under half, and the rest lacks a known reason. A total of around 610,000 clones appear in this sample, 90% to 97% of them only once. Roughly 0.1% of the sample is in the top ten clones. The source material was naive CD8+ T cells sorted from blood. Read against the paper, the sample's cell subset or site label means: CD45RA+CCR7+. The source of these receptors is a woman in her 30s in good health.

The table lists this clone with a count of one. The chain combines TRBV11-2 with TRBJ2-1, with TRBD2 identical over 9 bases. From germline, CDR1 is SGHAT and CDR2 FQNNGV. The CDR3 contains 16 residues. The ends lost 5 bases at V and 3 bases at J; junction bases unmatched: 8. The CDR3 sequence is CASSPRPTSGYNEQFF. The CDR3 DNA sequence: TGTGCCAGCAGCCCCCGCCCGACTAGCGGCTACAATGAGCAGTTCTTC. Together with reference TRBV11-2 and TRBJ2-1, the CDR3 gives the full variable domain: EAGVAQSPRYKIIEKRQSVAFWCNPISGHATLYWYQQILGQGPKLLIQFQNNGVVDDSQLPKDRFSAERLKGVDSTLKIQPAKLEDSAVYLCASSPRPTSGYNEQFFGPGTRLTVL.

The V call is TRBV7-9, the J call TRBJ2-2, with a tentative D call TRBD2 (5 bases). Germline CDR1 reads SEHNR; CDR2 reads FQNEAQ (reference sequence). With 3 bases removed from V and 4 bases from J, the gap between germline ends came to 12 bases. The CDR3 loop spans 15 amino acids. In DNA form, the CDR3 reads TGTGCCAGCAGCTTCCCGGGATCGGGCACCGGGGAGCTGTTTTTT. Its translation: CASSFPGSGTGELFF.

The chain combines TRBV4-1 with TRBJ2-7; D perhaps matches TRBD2 (5 bases). The V and J ends lost 1 base and 4 bases respectively, with 8 bases between them. Germline values: CDR1 MGHRA, CDR2 YSYEKL. The CDR3 sequence is 13 residues long. The chain's CDR3 is CASSQASPYEQYF. As DNA, the CDR3 is TGCGCCAGCAGCCAAGCTAGCCCGTACGAGCAGTACTTC.

The chain links TRBV7-7 to TRBJ2-1; 13 positions agree with TRBD2. CDR3 length: 13 amino acids. Germline CDR1 reads SSHAT; CDR2 reads FNYEAQ (reference sequence). V shed 8 bases and J 10 bases; nucleotides not matched to a gene: 5. The CDR3 coding sequence is TGTGCCAGCGGGACTAGCGGGACCACAGAGCAGTTCTTC. The encoded protein is CASGTSGTTEQFF.

The chain recombines TRBV6-6 with TRBJ2-3; no reliable D call. Looked up from germline, CDR1 is MNHNY and CDR2 is SVGAGI (reference sequence). V gave up 0 bases and J gave up 6 bases, with 13 bases separating them. This CDR3 region has 15 residues. This chain's CDR3 is CASSYSQARRDTQYF. Here the CDR3 DNA reads TGTGCCAGCAGTTACTCGCAAGCAAGACGGGATACGCAGTATTTT.

Worth noting for this clone: Within the sample, other DNA sequences also encode this same CDR3. In nucleotides, the CDR3 is TGTGCCAGCAGTGAATGGACAGGCGCCTACGAGCAGTACTTC. Protein: CASSEWTGAYEQYF. This chain joins TRBV27 and TRBJ2-7; 7 nucleotides agree with TRBD1. The germline V gene encodes CDR1 MNHEY and CDR2 SMNVEV (reference sequence). The CDR3 consists of 14 residues. Trimming took 5 bases from V and 2 from J; bases not matched to a gene: 6.

The chain recombines TRBV28 with TRBJ2-7, with D possibly called TRBD1 or TRBD2 (7 bases each). Trimming stripped 8 bases from V and 3 bases from J, with 17 bases between. The CDR3 has 14 residues. CDR1 is MDHEN, CDR2 SYDVKM, per germline. CDR3 in amino acids: CASRSPGGDYEQYF. In nucleotides, the CDR3 is TGTGCCAGCCGATCGCCAGGGGGGGACTACGAGCAGTACTTC.

This chain uses TRBV4-2 with TRBJ2-7; D gene unclear. CDR1 is LGHNA and CDR2 is YNFKEQ in the germline V gene. The CDR3 length is 11 residues. V lost 1 base to trimming and J lost 10 bases, with 8 bases between them. CDR3 region: CASSQGAEQYF. The CDR3 DNA follows: TGTGCCAGCAGCCAAGGGGCAGAACAGTACTTC.

With regard to this clone: Other DNA sequences from this sample encode an identical CDR3 as well. The V and J genes are TRBV4-1 and TRBJ2-7; D tentatively fits TRBD1 or TRBD2 (5 bases each). The V gene lost 3 bases and the J gene lost 0 bases, with 6 bases spanning the gap. Germline CDR1 and CDR2: MGHRA and YSYEKL. The CDR3 consists of 13 residues. CDR3 amino acids: CASSQGVSYEQYF. CDR3 DNA: TGCGCCAGCAGCCAGGGGGTCTCCTACGAGCAGTACTTC.

V gene TRBV6-5 combines with J gene TRBJ2-3; tentatively, D is TRBD1 (5 bases). The V gene lost 0 bases and the J gene lost 4 bases, with 11 bases spanning the gap. Germline V gene data show CDR1 as MNHEY and CDR2 as SVGAGI. The CDR3 totals 15 residues. CDR3 amino acids: CASSYSLGAADTQYF. CDR3 nucleotide sequence: TGTGCCAGCAGTTACTCTTTAGGGGCAGCAGATACGCAGTATTTT.